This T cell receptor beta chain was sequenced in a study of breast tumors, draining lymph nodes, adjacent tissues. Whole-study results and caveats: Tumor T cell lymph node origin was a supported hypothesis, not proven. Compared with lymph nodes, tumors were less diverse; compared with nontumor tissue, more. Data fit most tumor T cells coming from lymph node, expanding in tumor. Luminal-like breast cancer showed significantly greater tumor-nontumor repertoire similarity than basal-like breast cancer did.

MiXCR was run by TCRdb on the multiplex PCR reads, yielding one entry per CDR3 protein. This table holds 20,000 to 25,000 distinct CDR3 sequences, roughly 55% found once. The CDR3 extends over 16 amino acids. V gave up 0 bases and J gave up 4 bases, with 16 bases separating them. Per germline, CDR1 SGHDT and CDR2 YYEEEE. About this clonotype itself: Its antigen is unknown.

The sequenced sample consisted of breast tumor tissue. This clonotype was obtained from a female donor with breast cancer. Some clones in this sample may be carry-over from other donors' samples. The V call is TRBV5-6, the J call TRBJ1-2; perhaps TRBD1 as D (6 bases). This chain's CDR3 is CASSLALAGASYGYTF. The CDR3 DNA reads TGTGCCAGCAGCTTGGCCCTCGCAGGGGCGAGCTATGGCTACACCTTC.